This T cell receptor (beta chain) was observed in a study of breast tumors, draining lymph nodes, adjacent tissues. MiXCR, run by TCRdb on the multiplex PCR reads, gives a single entry per CDR3 protein. The sample includes 200,000 to 300,000 distinct CDR3 sequences, over 25% of them seen just once. The germline CDR1 and CDR2 sequences are SEHNR and FQNEAQ (reference sequence). Between the trimmed V and J ends, which lost 5 bases and 1 base, there was a span of 17 bases. This CDR3 has 16 residues. Breast cancer patients provided tissue from their axillary draining lymph nodes. The sequence derives from a female donor with breast cancer. Some clones in this sample may be carry-over from other donors' samples. Sample: axillary lymph node tissue. V is TRBV7-9 and J is TRBJ2-5, with D possibly TRBD2 on 6 matching bases. CDR3 bases: TGTGCCAGCAGCGTAAAACGGGAGATCCTCCAAGAGACCCAGTACTTC. Translating gives CASSVKREILQETQYF.